The 8 T cell receptor beta chains presented below share a single source sample, sequenced in a study of response to subunit inactivated influenza vaccine. MiXCR, applied by TCRdb to the RT-PCR reads, yields one record per CDR3 protein. The table records about 570,000 distinct CDR3 sequences, around 11% of them present only once. Another study also made use of these data, one on T cells expressing NK-cell markers. That paper adds: For TCR beta, cDNA was produced by 5'RACE template switching with UMIs.

Material: PBMCs from blood, obtained on the day of vaccination. The receptors shown here come from a man aged 50 to 60 who received an inactivated influenza vaccine.

This clonotype was picked up a small number of times. As DNA, the CDR3 is TGTGCCATGTCGTCGGACAGCGCTAATTCACCCCTCCACTTT. Its protein product is CAMSSDSANSPLHF. V usage is TRBV10-3 and J usage is TRBJ1-6; D is possibly TRBD1 (6 bases). Trimming cost V 9 bases and J 6 bases, with 15 bases left between them. This CDR3 region has 14 residues. Germline V gene lookup returns CDR1 ENHRY and CDR2 SYGVKD.

The CDR3 here is CASRPSGITSYNEQFF. The CDR3, as DNA: TGTGCCAGCCGACCTAGCGGGATTACTTCCTACAATGAGCAGTTCTTC. The genes are TRBV7-9 and TRBJ2-1; TRBD2 matches at 9 bases. Per germline, CDR1 SEHNR and CDR2 FQNEAQ (reference sequence). CDR3 length equals 16 residues. V lost 8 bases and J lost 1; bases outside the gene matches: 9.

This clonotype has only a few counts. In DNA, the CDR3 is TGTGCCAGCAGCCGCGGGACAGGGGGTGGCACTGAAGCTTTCTTT. Its protein is CASSRGTGGGTEAFF. This chain joins TRBV7-9 and TRBJ1-1; the match to TRBD1 covers 11 bases. V lost 5 bases to trimming and J lost 4 bases; unmatched junction nucleotides: 6. The CDR3 covers 15 residues. Germline V lookup: CDR1 SEHNR, CDR2 FQNEAQ (reference sequence).

This clonotype was recorded many times. V and J are TRBV12-3 or TRBV12-4 and TRBJ1-4, with D tentatively TRBD1 (6 bases). The CDR3 has 15 residues. The V end was cut by 5 bases, the J end by 3 bases, with 13 bases between. CDR3: CASSPRTAPNEKLFF. In nucleotides, the CDR3 is TGTGCCAGCAGTCCGAGGACAGCCCCTAATGAAAAACTGTTTTTT.

This clonotype appeared a few times. The chain uses TRBV7-2 and TRBJ2-1; D gene unclear. CDR1 and CDR2 (germline): SGHTA, FQGNSA. V was trimmed by 3 bases and J by 1 base, leaving 4 bases between them. The CDR3 consists of 13 residues. CDR3 sequence reads: CASSFPSYNEQFF. The DNA of the CDR3 is TGTGCCAGCAGCTTCCCGTCCTACAATGAGCAGTTCTTC. Complete variable domain (other parts from reference TRBV7-2 and TRBJ2-1): GAGVSQSPSNKVTEKGKDVELRCDPISGHTALYWYRQSLGQGLEFLIYFQGNSAPDKSGLPSDRFSAERTGGSVSTLTIQRTQQEDSAVYLCASSFPSYNEQFFGPGTRLTVL.

This sequence joins TRBV7-2 and TRBJ2-7, with 7 bases matching TRBD1. This CDR3 region has 15 residues. Germline loops: CDR1 SGHTA, CDR2 FQGNSA. The V and J ends lost 2 bases and 2 bases, in that order; junction bases with no gene match: 6. CDR3 residues: CASSLSWGQTYEQYF. CDR3 nucleotide sequence: TGTGCCAGCAGCTTATCCTGGGGACAGACCTACGAGCAGTACTTC. Variable domain in full (rest from reference TRBV7-2 and TRBJ2-7): GAGVSQSPSNKVTEKGKDVELRCDPISGHTALYWYRQSLGQGLEFLIYFQGNSAPDKSGLPSDRFSAERTGGSVSTLTIQRTQQEDSAVYLCASSLSWGQTYEQYFGPGTRLTVT.

The chain links TRBV2 to TRBJ1-4; D unclear. Germline loops: CDR1 SNHLY, CDR2 FYNNEI. The CDR3 is 14 residues long. Trimming stripped 1 base from V and 8 bases from J, with 11 bases between. The CDR3 DNA reads TGTGCCAGCAGTGAAGTAGGTGGTCAGGAAAAACTGTTTTTT. It encodes CASSEVGGQEKLFF.

The CDR3 sequence: CASSVGAGEGVDYGYTF. The DNA of the CDR3 is TGTGCCAGCAGCGTAGGGGCTGGAGAGGGGGTTGACTATGGCTACACCTTC. The V and J genes are TRBV9 and TRBJ1-2, with TRBD1 as a possible D gene (6 bases). V lost 0 bases, J lost 3 bases, and 18 bases lay in between. The germline gives CDR1 SGDLS, CDR2 YYNGEE. The CDR3 has 17 amino acids.